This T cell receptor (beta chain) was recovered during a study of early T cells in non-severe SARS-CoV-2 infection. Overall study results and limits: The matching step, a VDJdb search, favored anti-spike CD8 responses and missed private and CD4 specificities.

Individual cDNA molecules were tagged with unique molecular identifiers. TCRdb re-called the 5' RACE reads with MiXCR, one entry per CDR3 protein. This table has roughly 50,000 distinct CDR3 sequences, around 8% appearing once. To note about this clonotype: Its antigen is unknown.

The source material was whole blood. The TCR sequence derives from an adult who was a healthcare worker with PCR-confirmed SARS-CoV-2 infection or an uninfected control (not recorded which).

This CDR3 reads CASSRYNEQFF. CDR3 bases: TGTGCCAGCAGCCGATACAATGAGCAGTTCTTC. The V gene is TRBV6-5, the J gene TRBJ2-1; D uncertain. The CDR3 totals 11 residues. V lost 6 bases to trimming and J lost 4 bases, with 4 bases between them. Germline CDR1 MNHEY, CDR2 SVGAGI.